One sample yielded the 2 T cell receptor beta chains listed below, sequenced in a study of blood T cell repertoires in COVID-19. The repertoire was sequenced with immunoSEQ multiplex PCR; TCRdb's copy has only in-frame clones and lacks some. The sample lists 150,000 or so clones, 80% to 95% occurring once. What was sequenced was peripheral blood. These TCRs come from a woman aged 45-65 years with acute or convalescent COVID-19.

The chain links TRBV9 to TRBJ1-1, with a possible D match to TRBD1 (5 bases). The V gene's germline CDR1 is SGDLS and CDR2 YYNGEE. Trimming shortened V by 4 bases and J by 2 bases, and 15 bases separated the two germline ends. This CDR3 contains 15 residues. Here the CDR3 DNA reads TGTGCCAGCAGCACTTTGCCGGGGGGAAACACTGAAGCTTTCTTT. Protein sequence: CASSTLPGGNTEAFF.

The chain uses TRBV5-6 and TRBJ1-2; D uncertain. V was pared by 1 base and J by 4 bases, with 8 bases between. The CDR3 length is 13 residues. CDR1 and CDR2 (germline): SGHDT, YYEEEE. The CDR3, as DNA: TGTGCCAGCAGCTTGCCAGGCTTCTATGGCTACACCTTC. This gives the protein CASSLPGFYGYTF.